This TCR beta chain was identified in a study of CD8 T cells in ankylosing spondylitis. This clonotype showed up just a few times. The germline CDR1 and CDR2 sequences are SSHAT and FNYEAQ (reference sequence). This CDR3 contains 13 residues. V gave up 1 base and J gave up 6 bases, with 8 bases separating them. In TCRdb, the 5' RACE reads were re-called with MiXCR into one record per CDR3 protein. The table includes around 320,000 distinct CDR3 sequences, around 20% detected once. The chain links TRBV7-7 to TRBJ2-3; D might be TRBD1 or TRBD2, each matching 5 bases. Material: blood, either unsorted or a sorted T cell fraction (not recorded which). The receptor was isolated from a female donor with ankylosing spondylitis or in good health (not recorded which). The CDR3 loop reads CASSLGDGDTQYF. The CDR3 DNA follows: TGTGCCAGCAGCTTAGGGGACGGCGATACGCAGTATTTT. Complete variable domain (other parts from reference TRBV7-7 and TRBJ2-3): GAGVSQSPRYKVTKRGQDVTLRCDPISSHATLYWYQQALGQGPEFLTYFNYEAQPDKSGLPSDRFSAERPEGSISTLTIQRTEQRDSAMYRCASSLGDGDTQYFGPGTRLTVL.